The clone carrying this T cell receptor beta chain was seen only a few times. Libraries were prepared by immunoSEQ multiplex PCR; TCRdb keeps only in-frame clonotypes and omits some of them. The data hold around 30,000 clones, with about 85% observed a single time. These data come from a study of graft-versus-host responses after intestinal transplantation. In the study overall: Tacrolimus and steroids were given for two to three years to all recipients after anti-thymocyte globulin induction.

This CDR3 comprises 15 residues. From germline, CDR1 is SGHKS and CDR2 YYEKEE (reference sequence). Germline trimming cut 2 bases from V and 7 bases from J; bases unmatched to any gene: 6. This sequence joins TRBV5-5 and TRBJ2-1; 10 bases fit TRBD2. The source was PBMCs, collected about 420 days after intestinal transplantation. The TCR originated in a human patient who received an intestinal transplant, so some T cells may come from the graft donor. In DNA form, the CDR3 reads TGTGCCAGCAGCTTCATGTATAGCGGGAGGAATGAGCAGTTCTTC. Protein product: CASSFMYSGRNEQFF.